This T cell receptor beta chain was recorded in a study of T cells in Graves' hyperthyroidism and ophthalmopathy. Study-wide results and caveats: Onset of ophthalmopathy came a median 6.5 months after the model predicted it. The blood repertoire included most of the expanded thyroid clonotypes above 0.001.

Germline V lookup: CDR1 DFQATT, CDR2 SNEGSKA (reference sequence). V shed 1 base, J shed 5 bases, and the junction held 10 bases outside the gene matches. The CDR3 is 16 amino acids. Comment on this clonotype: Its antigen is still unknown.

Criteria for exclusion of patients were uncontrolled infection, other autoimmune disease, pregnancy or lactation. Source material for PBMCs was 10 ml fresh peripheral blood. Amplification targeted TCR beta CDR3 regions from RNA transcripts. In the first-round RT-PCR of the TCR CDR3, the HTBI primer set was used. MiXCR was run by TCRdb on the multiplex PCR reads, yielding one entry per CDR3 protein. The profile shows about 510,000 distinct CDR3 sequences, 12% to 15% of them singletons. J is TRBJ2-5 and V is TRBV20-1; TRBD2 matches at 10 bases. Sequencing was done on a sample of blood. The receptor was isolated from a woman aged 40 to 50 with Graves' hyperthyroidism. The CDR3 DNA sequence: TGCAGTGCTAGAGTTACTAGCGGGGTAAACGGGGAGACCCAGTACTTC. This codes for CSARVTSGVNGETQYF.